This TCR beta chain was recorded in a study of PD-1 blockade in mismatch repair-deficient tumors (dated by TCRdb to about 2017). Study-wide context: The trial enrolled about 90 consecutive patients with under 15 mismatch repair-deficient cancer types between September 2013 and 2016, all previously treated and progressing. Tumor-associated T cell clones were tracked in the peripheral blood of patients responding to PD-1 blockade by deep sequencing of TCR CDR3 regions.

Taken from cysteine to phenylalanine, the CDR3 has 12 residues. Only the CDR3 DNA stays, 36 bases, in frame from base 1. V is pared back by 0 bases and J by 5 bases, with 7 bases lying between the germline termini. The CDR1 and CDR2 encoded by the germline V gene (reference sequence) are GTSNPN and SVGIG. For each enrolled patient, mismatch repair deficiency was established using either polymerase chain reaction or immunohistochemistry. TCR sequencing was performed for a few patients who responded to pembrolizumab therapy. The phase II trial prospectively evaluated PD-1 blockade with pembrolizumab in advanced mismatch repair-deficient cancers, independent of tissue of origin. Peripheral blood T cell samples were gathered serially, both before PD-1 blockade started and at multiple time points afterward. The timing of each blood sample was reported as weeks after the first dose of pembrolizumab. Of note for this clone: Its antigen is still unknown. There are no base qualities to consult, and no much larger clone falls within one base.

The library was built by means of the immunoSEQ multiplex PCR assay. In its TCRdb copy, this immuneACCESS table keeps in-frame sequences only and misses some clones. Where compared with another copy, unresolved V genes explain less than half of these, and the others have no known cause. Counted in this sample were 100,000 to 150,000 clones; approximately 91% of them appeared once. The top ten clonotypes cover 12% of the sample. What the authors observed across the whole study: After pembrolizumab, tumor-resident clones, which were often undetectable in blood before treatment, expanded rapidly and then contracted, generally ahead of radiologic responses.

Sequencing used peripheral blood, obtained 72 weeks after starting pembrolizumab. Recombination connected TRBV30 to TRBJ1-2, and TRBD1 may be the D gene, going by 5 matching bases. This clonotype originated in an adult with mismatch repair-deficient cancer. The CDR3 region has the sequence CAWSVGRYGYTF. The DNA reads TGTGCCTGGAGTGTGGGACGGTATGGCTACACCTTC.